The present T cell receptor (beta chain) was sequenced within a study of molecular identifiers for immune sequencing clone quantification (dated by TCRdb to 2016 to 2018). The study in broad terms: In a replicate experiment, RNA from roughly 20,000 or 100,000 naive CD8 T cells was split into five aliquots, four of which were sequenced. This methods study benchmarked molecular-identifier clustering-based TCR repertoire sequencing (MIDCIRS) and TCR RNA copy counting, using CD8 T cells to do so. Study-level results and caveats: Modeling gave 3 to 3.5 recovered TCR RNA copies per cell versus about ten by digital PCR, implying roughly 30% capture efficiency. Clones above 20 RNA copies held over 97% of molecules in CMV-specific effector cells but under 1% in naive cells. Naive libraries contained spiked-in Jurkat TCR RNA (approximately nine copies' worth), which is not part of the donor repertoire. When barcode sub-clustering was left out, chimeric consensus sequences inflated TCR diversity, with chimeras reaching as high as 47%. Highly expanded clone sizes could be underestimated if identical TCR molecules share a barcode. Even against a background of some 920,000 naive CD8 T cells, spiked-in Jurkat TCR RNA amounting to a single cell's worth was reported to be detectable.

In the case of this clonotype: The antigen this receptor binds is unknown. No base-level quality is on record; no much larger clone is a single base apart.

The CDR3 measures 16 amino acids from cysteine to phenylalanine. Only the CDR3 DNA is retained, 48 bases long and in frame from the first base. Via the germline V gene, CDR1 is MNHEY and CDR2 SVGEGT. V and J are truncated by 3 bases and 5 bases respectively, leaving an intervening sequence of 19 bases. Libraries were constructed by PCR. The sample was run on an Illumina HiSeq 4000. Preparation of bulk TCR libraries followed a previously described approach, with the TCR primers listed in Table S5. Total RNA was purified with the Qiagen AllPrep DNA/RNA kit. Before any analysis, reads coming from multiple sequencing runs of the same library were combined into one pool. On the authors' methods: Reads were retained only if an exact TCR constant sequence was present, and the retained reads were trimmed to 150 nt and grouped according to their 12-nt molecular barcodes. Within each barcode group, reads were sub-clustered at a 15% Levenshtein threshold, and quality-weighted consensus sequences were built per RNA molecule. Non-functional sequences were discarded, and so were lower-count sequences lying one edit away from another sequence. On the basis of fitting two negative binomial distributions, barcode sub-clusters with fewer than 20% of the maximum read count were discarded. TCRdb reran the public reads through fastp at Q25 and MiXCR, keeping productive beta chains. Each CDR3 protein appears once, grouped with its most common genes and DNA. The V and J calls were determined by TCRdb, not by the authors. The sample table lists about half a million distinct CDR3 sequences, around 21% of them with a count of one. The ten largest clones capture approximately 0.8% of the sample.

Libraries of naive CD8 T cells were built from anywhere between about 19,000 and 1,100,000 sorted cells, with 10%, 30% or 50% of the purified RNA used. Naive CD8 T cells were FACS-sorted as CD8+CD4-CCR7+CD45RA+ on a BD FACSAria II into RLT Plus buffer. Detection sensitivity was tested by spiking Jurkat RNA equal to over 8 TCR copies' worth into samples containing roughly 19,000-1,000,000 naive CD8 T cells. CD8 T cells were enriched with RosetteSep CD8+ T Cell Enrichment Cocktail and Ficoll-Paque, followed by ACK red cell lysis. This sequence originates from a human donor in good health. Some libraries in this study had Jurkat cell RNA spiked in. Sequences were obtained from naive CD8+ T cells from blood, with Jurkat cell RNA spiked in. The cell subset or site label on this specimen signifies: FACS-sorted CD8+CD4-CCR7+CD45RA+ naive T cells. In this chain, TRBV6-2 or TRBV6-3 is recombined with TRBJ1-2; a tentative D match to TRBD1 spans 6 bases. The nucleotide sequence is TGTGCCAGCAGTTATAGCCTCCGAGACAGGCATTATGGCTACACCTTC. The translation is CASSYSLRDRHYGYTF.